Below, one T cell receptor (beta chain) is given with its context. This entry is derived from a study of T cells after somatic rescue of genetic block. The data were produced by immunoSEQ multiplex PCR, yet TCRdb's version contains in-frame clones alone and is incomplete. The top ten hold approximately 3% of the sample, which has about 67,000 clones, around 90% seen once. The origin of this receptor is a man aged 35-49 years. Specimen: peripheral blood mononuclear cells (PBMCs).

CDR3 nucleotide sequence: TGCGCCAGCAGTGAGGGACGGGGACGAACCTACGAGCAGTACTTC. It encodes CASSEGRGRTYEQYF. This chain links TRBV10-1 with TRBJ2-7; perhaps D is TRBD1 or TRBD2 (5 bases each). Germline CDR1 and CDR2: WNHNN and SYGVQD (reference sequence). The CDR3 length is 15 residues. The V end lost 2 bases, the J end lost 2 bases, and 13 bases lay between the germline ends.